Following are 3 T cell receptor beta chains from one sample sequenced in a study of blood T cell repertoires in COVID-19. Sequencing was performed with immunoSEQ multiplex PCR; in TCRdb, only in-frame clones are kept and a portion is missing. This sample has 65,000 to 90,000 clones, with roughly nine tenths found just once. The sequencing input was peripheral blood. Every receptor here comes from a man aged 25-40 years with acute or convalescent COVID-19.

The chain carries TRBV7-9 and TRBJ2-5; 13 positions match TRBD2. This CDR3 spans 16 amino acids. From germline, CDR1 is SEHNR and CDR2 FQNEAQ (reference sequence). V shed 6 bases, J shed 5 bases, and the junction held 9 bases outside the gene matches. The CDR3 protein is CASSWGLAGRYETQYF. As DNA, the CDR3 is TGTGCCAGCAGTTGGGGACTAGCGGGACGTTATGAGACCCAGTACTTC.

The CDR3: CASSQETSGSDEQYF. The CDR3 nucleotides are TGTGCCAGCAGCCAAGAAACTAGCGGGAGCGACGAGCAGTACTTC. The gene calls are TRBV4-2 and TRBJ2-7, with 11 bases matching TRBD2. Losses at the gene ends were 0 bases for V and 5 bases for J; bases not matched to a gene: 3. Looked up from germline, CDR1 is LGHNA and CDR2 is YNFKEQ. This CDR3 spans 15 amino acids.

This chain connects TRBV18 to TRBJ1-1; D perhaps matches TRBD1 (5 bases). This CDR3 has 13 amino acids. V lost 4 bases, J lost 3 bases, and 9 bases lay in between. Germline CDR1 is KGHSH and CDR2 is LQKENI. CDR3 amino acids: CASSLTGYTEAFF. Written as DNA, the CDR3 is TGTGCCAGCTCACTTACAGGCTACACTGAAGCTTTCTTT.